The 27 T cell receptor beta chains below were found in one sample sequenced in a study of long-term antiretroviral therapy in people with HIV. The assay, immunoSEQ v3.0, was run at survey level. Using immunoSEQ multiplex PCR, the repertoire was profiled, and TCRdb retains in-frame clones only, with some absent. Of more than 15,000 clones listed, roughly 91% are singletons. The source was unsorted PBMCs, collected 0.3 years after starting antiretroviral therapy. The receptors come from a man aged 60 to 75 with HIV.

This sequence joins TRBV6-1 and TRBJ2-1, with 7 positions matching TRBD2. Germline assignment: CDR1 MNHNS and CDR2 SASEGT. The CDR3 loop spans 14 amino acids. V dropped 2 bases and J dropped 6; count of bases not matched to a gene: 4. The CDR3 DNA reads TGTGCCAGCAGTGAACCCGGGAGGCTCAATGAGCAGTTCTTC. This translates into CASSEPGRLNEQFF.

This clone has a single count. The rearrangement links TRBV5-1 to TRBJ2-7, with D hard to call. V gave up 3 bases and J gave up 4 bases, with 14 bases separating them. The CDR3 sequence is 14 residues long. Germline assignment: CDR1 SGHRS and CDR2 YFSETQ. The CDR3 sequence: CASSSQRPEYEQYF. The CDR3 DNA sequence: TGCGCCAGCAGCTCACAGCGTCCGGAATACGAGCAGTACTTC.

The chain couples TRBV18 to TRBJ2-7, with D perhaps TRBD2 (5 bases). The germline V gene has CDR1 KGHSH and CDR2 LQKENI. The CDR3 has 12 residues. Between the trimmed V and J ends, which lost 3 bases and 7 bases, there was a span of 10 bases. This CDR3 is CASSPQTGEQYF. CDR3 in DNA: TGTGCCAGCTCACCTCAGACGGGGGAGCAGTACTTC.

V gene TRBV11-2 combines with J gene TRBJ2-1; D not resolved. Trimming shortened V by 0 bases and J by 10 bases, and 10 bases separated the two germline ends. Germline CDR1 SGHAT, CDR2 FQNNGV. This CDR3 is 13 amino acids long. For the CDR3, the DNA is TGTGCCAGCAGCTTAGAGGCGGTGGTGGAGCAGTTCTTC. It is translated as CASSLEAVVEQFF. The complete variable domain, with remaining parts taken from reference TRBV11-2 and TRBJ2-1, reads EAGVAQSPRYKIIEKRQSVAFWCNPISGHATLYWYQQILGQGPKLLIQFQNNGVVDDSQLPKDRFSAERLKGVDSTLKIQPAKLEDSAVYLCASSLEAVVEQFFGPGTRLTVL.

The chain combines TRBV6-5 with TRBJ1-3, with D perhaps TRBD1 (5 bases). Trimming pared 5 bases from V and 5 bases from J, leaving 13 bases between. This CDR3 has 14 residues. CDR1 and CDR2 (germline): MNHEY, SVGAGI. CDR3 residues: CASSVQGNRNTIYF. The CDR3 DNA is TGTGCCAGCAGTGTTCAGGGCAACCGAAACACCATATATTTT.

The V gene is TRBV2, the J gene TRBJ2-2; D gene ambiguous. This CDR3 region has 16 residues. With 3 bases removed from V and 4 bases from J, the gap between germline ends came to 15 bases. Germline values: CDR1 SNHLY, CDR2 FYNNEI. DNA of the CDR3: TGTGCCAGCAGTGATATGGGCGGCCGATTCACCGGGGAGCTGTTTTTT. Protein product: CASSDMGGRFTGELFF.

By share, this clone counts as large. The chain is built from TRBV7-9 and TRBJ1-2; D possibly corresponds to TRBD1 (5 bases). V dropped 5 bases and J dropped 0 bases, with 13 bases sitting between them. This CDR3 has 15 amino acids. The germline V gene has CDR1 SEHNR and CDR2 FQNEAQ (reference sequence). The CDR3 sequence: CASSSRDYPNYGYTF. CDR3 coding DNA: TGTGCCAGCAGCAGCCGGGACTACCCTAACTATGGCTACACCTTC.

The V and J genes are TRBV9 and TRBJ1-6; D gene ambiguous. The CDR3 loop spans 16 amino acids. Trimming shortened V by 4 bases and J by 0 bases, and 11 bases separated the two germline ends. Germline CDR1 and CDR2: SGDLS and YYNGEE. The CDR3 here is CASSRSSSSYNSPLHF. Written as DNA, the CDR3 is TGTGCCAGCAGCCGGTCATCTAGCTCCTATAATTCACCCCTCCACTTT. The full variable domain, its missing parts supplied by reference TRBV9 and TRBJ1-6, is DSGVTQTPKHLITATGQRVTLRCSPRSGDLSVYWYQQSLDQGLQFLIQYYNGEERAKGNILERFSAQQFPDLHSELNLSSLELGDSALYFCASSRSSSSYNSPLHFGNGTRLTVT.

The chain carries TRBV4-1 and TRBJ2-1; a possible D gene is TRBD1 (6 bases). Germline V gene data show CDR1 as MGHRA and CDR2 as YSYEKL. With 3 bases removed from V and 0 bases from J, the gap between germline ends came to 9 bases. This CDR3 spans 15 amino acids. CDR3 sequence: CASSHGTNSYNEQFF. The CDR3, as DNA: TGCGCCAGCAGCCATGGGACAAACTCCTACAATGAGCAGTTCTTC.

This rearrangement joins TRBV19 to TRBJ2-3; D is undetermined. V was clipped by 1 base and J by 6 bases, with 8 bases between them. This CDR3 is built from 13 residues. Germline V lookup: CDR1 LNHDA, CDR2 SQIVND (reference sequence). The CDR3 sequence: CASSIAGVDTQYF. CDR3 sequence (DNA): TGTGCCAGTAGTATAGCTGGGGTGGATACGCAGTATTTT.

The chain uses TRBV27 and TRBJ1-2; a weak D match, TRBD1 (5 bases). With 5 bases removed from V and 6 bases from J, the gap between germline ends came to 22 bases. From germline, CDR1 is MNHEY and CDR2 SMNVEV (reference sequence). The CDR3 sequence is 16 residues long. CDR3 bases: TGTGCCAGCAGTATCATTGGTGGACACTACCCGGATGGCTACACCTTC. It encodes CASSIIGGHYPDGYTF.

The chain carries TRBV6-1 and TRBJ2-7, with no clear D. CDR1 is MNHNS, CDR2 SASEGT, per germline. The V gene lost 7 bases and the J gene lost 2 bases, with 15 bases spanning the gap. The CDR3 runs to 14 residues. This chain's CDR3 is CASTTGPLPYEQYF. CDR3 DNA: TGTGCCAGCACTACCGGGCCTCTCCCCTACGAGCAGTACTTC.

This clone was recorded once. The V and J genes are TRBV5-1 and TRBJ1-4; D not resolved. Trimming left V 1 base short and J 7 bases short, with 5 bases between. Germline V gives CDR1 SGHRS, CDR2 YFSETQ. This CDR3 is 12 amino acids long. The CDR3 DNA reads TGCGCCAGCAGCTTGCCGGGTGAAAAACTGTTTTTT. This codes for CASSLPGEKLFF. The full variable domain, completed using reference TRBV5-1 and TRBJ1-4, is KAGVTQTPRYLIKTRGQQVTLSCSPISGHRSVSWYQQTPGQGLQFLFEYFSETQRNKGNFPGRFSGRQFSNSRSEMNVSTLELGDSALYLCASSLPGEKLFFGSGTQLSVL.

The chain carries TRBV11-1 and TRBJ2-7, with 7 bases fitting TRBD2. Germline V lookup: CDR1 SGHAT, CDR2 FQDESV (reference sequence). V lost 1 base and J lost 1; bases outside the gene matches: 10. This CDR3 is 17 amino acids long. CDR3 nucleotide sequence: TGTGCCAGCAGCTTAGGGACTAGGGGATCCATATCCTACGAGCAGTACTTC. This encodes CASSLGTRGSISYEQYF.

V gene TRBV10-2 combines with J gene TRBJ2-7; 9 positions agree with TRBD1. The CDR3 has 14 amino acids. The V gene's germline CDR1 is WSHSY and CDR2 SAAADI. J lost 4 bases, V lost 7 bases, and 8 bases had no gene match. This chain's CDR3 is CASKSTGGAYEQYF. As DNA, the CDR3 is TGCGCCAGCAAAAGCACAGGGGGCGCGTACGAGCAGTACTTC.

V and J are TRBV11-3 and TRBJ2-1, with 8 bases matching TRBD1. Germline V lookup: CDR1 SGHNT, CDR2 YENEEA. V was clipped by 0 bases and J by 7 bases; unmatched bases: 8. The CDR3 has 16 amino acids. CDR3 in DNA: TGTGCCAGCAGCTTAGATCGCAGGGGGCGCGGGAATGAGCAGTTCTTC. Translated, it gives CASSLDRRGRGNEQFF.

The rearrangement links TRBV5-1 to TRBJ2-1, with D perhaps TRBD1 or TRBD2 (5 bases each). This CDR3 contains 14 residues. The V gene's germline CDR1 is SGHRS and CDR2 YFSETQ. The V end lost 0 bases, the J end lost 9 bases, and 13 bases lay between the germline ends. CDR3 protein: CASSLAGDQGEQFF. The CDR3 DNA follows: TGCGCCAGCAGCTTGGCCGGGGATCAGGGTGAGCAGTTCTTC.

The chain uses TRBV19 and TRBJ1-2; tentatively, D is TRBD1 (5 bases). The ends were cut back, 5 bases at V and 8 bases at J, with 15 bases in the middle. The germline CDR1 and CDR2 sequences are LNHDA and SQIVND (reference sequence). CDR3 length: 13 amino acids. CDR3 region: CASSPGPPLGYTF. Here the CDR3 DNA reads TGTGCCAGTAGTCCGGGACCCCCATTAGGCTACACCTTC.

The V and J genes are TRBV7-2 and TRBJ1-3; 8 nucleotides line up with TRBD1. Losses at the gene ends were 2 bases for V and 8 bases for J; bases not matched to a gene: 5. CDR3 size: 14 residues. CDR1 and CDR2 from the germline V gene are SGHTA and FQGNSA. CDR3 region: CASSLQGAGDTIYF. The CDR3 coding sequence is TGTGCCAGCAGCTTACAGGGGGCTGGGGACACCATATATTTT.

The V and J genes are TRBV5-4 and TRBJ2-1, with TRBD1 identical over 9 bases. The germline V gene has CDR1 SGHNT and CDR2 YYREEE (reference sequence). The trim removed 6 bases at V and 4 bases at J, leaving 17 bases unmatched. The CDR3 has 18 residues. The chain's CDR3 is CASKQGASGAGVYNEQFF. CDR3 DNA: TGTGCCAGCAAACAGGGGGCCTCCGGCGCGGGAGTGTACAATGAGCAGTTCTTC.

This chain links TRBV30 with TRBJ1-5; D gene uncertain. There are 14 residues in the CDR3. Germline V gene sequence: CDR1 GTSNPN, CDR2 SVGIG (reference sequence). Trimming left V 5 bases short and J 2 bases short, with 13 bases between. The CDR3 DNA is TGTGCCTGGGACAACGGTTTCGGCAATCAGCCCCAGCATTTT. Amino acid sequence: CAWDNGFGNQPQHF.

This chain connects TRBV18 to TRBJ2-7; TRBD2 matches 7 bases. This CDR3 is built from 16 residues. The germline V gene has CDR1 KGHSH and CDR2 LQKENI. J lost 1 base, V lost 3 bases, and 9 bases had no gene match. CDR3 in DNA: TGTGCCAGCTCACCTCCCGTGGGGGGGACGTCCTACGAGCAGTACTTC. Amino acid sequence: CASSPPVGGTSYEQYF.

This clone is a singleton in its sample. This sequence joins TRBV7-2 and TRBJ2-7; 7 bases fit TRBD1. V was pared by 5 bases and J by 6 bases, with 7 bases of the junction left unmatched. Germline V gene lookup returns CDR1 SGHTA and CDR2 FQGNSA. This CDR3 has 13 amino acids. The CDR3 reads CASSTNRGGEQYF. The CDR3 bases are TGTGCCAGCAGCACAAACAGGGGCGGCGAGCAGTACTTC.

The count of this clone is one. V and J are TRBV6-6 and TRBJ1-2; TRBD1 agrees at 8 bases. Germline loops: CDR1 MNHNY, CDR2 SVGAGI (reference sequence). CDR3 size: 14 residues. V lost 6 bases to trimming and J lost 8 bases; unmatched junction nucleotides: 11. In nucleotides, the CDR3 is TGTGCCAGCAGCGTGGACAGGGTTTCTTGGGGCTACACCTTC. Amino acid sequence: CASSVDRVSWGYTF.

This clone was seen once. The chain couples TRBV7-2 to TRBJ2-5, with 9 bases aligning to TRBD2. Germline V gives CDR1 SGHTA, CDR2 FQGNSA. The V segment lost 3 bases and the J segment 5 bases; nucleotides outside the gene matches: 4. The length of the CDR3 is 14 residues. DNA of the CDR3: TGTGCCAGCAGCTTTAGCGGGGGAGGGGAGACCCAGTACTTC. Its translation: CASSFSGGGETQYF.

The gene calls are TRBV19 and TRBJ2-7; 9 bases are shared with TRBD1. This CDR3 region has 14 residues. The J segment lost 4 bases and the V segment lost 5 bases, leaving 6 bases of the junction unmatched. Germline loops: CDR1 LNHDA, CDR2 SQIVND (reference sequence). The CDR3 here is CASSPGTGFYEQYF. The CDR3 region has the DNA TGTGCCAGTAGTCCCGGGACAGGGTTTTACGAGCAGTACTTC.

The V gene is TRBV18, the J gene TRBJ2-1, with 9 positions matching TRBD2. The germline V gene encodes CDR1 KGHSH and CDR2 LQKENI. With 4 bases clipped from V and 7 bases from J, the junction kept 11 bases outside the gene matches. This CDR3 has 16 amino acids. The CDR3 protein is CASSRGIAGVRNEQFF. CDR3 nucleotides: TGTGCCAGCTCACGAGGTATAGCGGGAGTAAGGAATGAGCAGTTCTTC.